This T cell receptor beta chain was profiled in a study of blood T cells in healthy people across ages. A J-beta primer mix and a sample-barcoded 5' primer were used in a second PCR of roughly 6 to 11 cycles. TCRdb itself ran the 5' RACE reads through MiXCR, one entry per CDR3 protein. The data contain hundreds of thousands of distinct CDR3 sequences, nearly 25% of them singletons. V gave up 3 bases and J gave up 3 bases, with 11 bases separating them. Germline V gives CDR1 MNHEY, CDR2 SVGAGI. The CDR3 totals 15 residues. The data were also submitted as part of a second study, on T cells of mothers and their children. That paper states: Donors comprised a few healthy Caucasian mothers plus their six children.

V usage is TRBV6-5 and J usage is TRBJ1-4; D not resolved. The sample comprised blood. This clonotype originated in a boy aged 5-17 years in good health. CDR3: CASSYGTASNEKLFF. The CDR3 DNA reads TGTGCCAGCAGTTATGGTACAGCCTCTAATGAAAAACTGTTTTTT.